One and the same sample provided the 5 T cell receptor beta chains below, sequenced in a study of T-cell reconstitution after alpha-beta-depleted transplantation in children. Unique molecular identifiers were incorporated into the prepared TCRbeta library. Each CDR3 protein is one row after TCRdb ran MiXCR on the PCR reads. The sample holds 300,000 to 400,000 distinct CDR3 sequences; 13% are singletons and the top ten take approximately 4.2%. Specimen: PBMCs, collected from the stem cell graft. The receptors derive from a human donor who donated a stem cell graft to a child with Fanconi anemia.

This clonotype was seen a few times. This chain uses TRBV20-1 with TRBJ2-7, with 10 bases matching TRBD1. The V gene's germline CDR1 is DFQATT and CDR2 SNEGSKA (reference sequence). The CDR3 covers 14 residues. Trimming took 5 bases from V and 6 from J; bases not matched to a gene: 10. CDR3 in amino acids: CSALDRGLSREQYF. In DNA form, the CDR3 reads TGCAGTGCTCTCGACAGGGGGCTCTCCCGCGAGCAGTACTTC.

This chain links TRBV4-3 with TRBJ1-1; D is perhaps TRBD1 (6 bases). Trimming removed 4 bases at V and 12 bases at J, with 21 bases between. Germline-derived CDR1 and CDR2 are LGHNA and YSLEER. The CDR3 totals 14 residues. The DNA for the CDR3 is TGCGCCAGCAGCCTAAGAGGGGGGCCCGCCTTAACTTTCTTT. Translating it yields CASSLRGGPALTFF.

This clonotype was counted at least ten times. The chain recombines TRBV20-1 with TRBJ1-1; D is unclear. The CDR3 runs 15 residues. V shed 0 bases and J shed 0 bases, with 11 bases lying between them. CDR1 and CDR2 from the germline V gene are DFQATT and SNEGSKA (reference sequence). CDR3 DNA sequence: TGCAGTGCTAGAGATCAAGTGAGGATGAACACTGAAGCTTTCTTT. Translation gives CSARDQVRMNTEAFF.

This clonotype was observed a few times. The rearrangement uses TRBV13 and TRBJ2-5; 7 bases fit TRBD1. Germline-derived CDR1 and CDR2 are PRHDT and FYEKMQ (reference sequence). J was trimmed by 0 bases and V by 6 bases; bases with no gene match: 4. There are 14 residues in the CDR3. The CDR3 DNA is TGTGCCAGCAGACCGACAGGGTACCAAGAGACCCAGTACTTC. Protein: CASRPTGYQETQYF.

Only a few counts were recorded for this clonotype. The genes are TRBV5-1 and TRBJ2-7, with 9 bases lining up with TRBD1. Germline lookup yields CDR1 SGHRS and CDR2 YFSETQ. CDR3 length: 16 residues. Losses at the gene ends were 1 base for V and 0 bases for J; bases not matched to a gene: 5. The CDR3 region has the DNA TGCGCCAGCAGCTTGCCTACAGGGGGCGGCTCCTACGAGCAGTACTTC. It specifies CASSLPTGGGSYEQYF.